Following are 15 T cell receptor beta chains from one sample sequenced in a study of monozygotic twins with inflammatory bowel disease. TCRdb processed the 5' RACE reads again and assigns one entry to each CDR3 protein, with no DNA. The repertoire shows approximately 150,000 distinct CDR3 sequences; the top ten hold roughly 2.4%. Material: blood. These receptor sequences come from a human donor with ulcerative colitis or Crohn's disease, or a healthy co-twin of an affected twin (not recorded which).

The chain carries TRBV5-4 and TRBJ2-7. This CDR3 comprises 15 residues. From germline, CDR1 is SGHNT and CDR2 YYREEE (reference sequence). CDR3 sequence reads: CASSLGGGRTYEQYF.

The CDR3 loop is CASSQTAARSYNEQFF. The chain recombines TRBV4-1 with TRBJ2-1. This CDR3 spans 16 amino acids. Germline V gives CDR1 MGHRA, CDR2 YSYEKL.

The chain joins TRBV6-5 to TRBJ1-5; TCRdb returns TRBD1, unconfirmable since there is no DNA. Per germline, CDR1 MNHEY and CDR2 SVGAGI. This CDR3 has 16 residues. CDR3 protein: CASSYPNRESNQPQHF.

This sequence joins TRBV4-3 and TRBJ2-2; TCRdb indicates TRBD2, and absent DNA this call remains unverified. The germline V gene has CDR1 LGHNA and CDR2 YSLEER. The CDR3 has 17 amino acids. The CDR3 spells CASSPLPASGATGELFF.

This sequence joins TRBV6-6 and TRBJ1-5; TCRdb indicates TRBD1, and absent DNA this call remains unverified. The CDR3 length is 14 residues. Germline V gene data show CDR1 as MNHNY and CDR2 as SVGAGI (reference sequence). The CDR3 reads CASSLRTGDQPQHF.

The chain employs TRBV5-1 and TRBJ2-3. The CDR3 covers 15 residues. Germline CDR1 is SGHRS and CDR2 is YFSETQ. The CDR3 is CASSYGHANTDTQYF.

The V call is TRBV12-3 or TRBV12-4, the J call TRBJ1-5; there is no DNA to check the TCRdb D call of TRBD1. CDR3 size: 18 residues. CDR3 protein: CASRPDRRGLRGNQPQHF.

The chain employs TRBV20-1 and TRBJ2-1; TCRdb's D gene call, TRBD2, goes unchecked for lack of DNA. This CDR3 has 15 amino acids. The germline gives CDR1 DFQATT, CDR2 SNEGSKA (reference sequence). The CDR3 is CSAREPGLAQNEQFF.

CDR3 amino acids: CASSLAQRSTDTQYF. This chain joins TRBV5-1 and TRBJ2-3; lacking DNA, the TRBD2 call made by TCRdb goes unchecked. This CDR3 is 15 amino acids long. CDR1 and CDR2 (germline): SGHRS, YFSETQ.

This chain links TRBV3-1 with TRBJ2-1. The V gene's germline CDR1 is LGHDT and CDR2 YNNKEL (reference sequence). The CDR3 has 12 amino acids. CDR3: CASSQVPYEQFF.

The chain joins TRBV11-1 to TRBJ2-3. The CDR3 spans 14 residues. The germline CDR1 and CDR2 sequences are SGHAT and FQDESV (reference sequence). The CDR3 loop is CASSAGRSTDTQYF.

The chain combines TRBV18 with TRBJ2-1; with no DNA, the TCRdb D assignment of TRBD1 cannot be verified. The germline V gene encodes CDR1 KGHSH and CDR2 LQKENI. The CDR3 is made up of 20 amino acids. The CDR3 loop is CASSPRLYPLPDRERNEQFF.

J is TRBJ2-3 and V is TRBV12-3 or TRBV12-4; the D call of TRBD2 rests on TCRdb alone, since no DNA is present to check it. This CDR3 region has 20 residues. CDR3 amino acids: CASSRLPGTSGRVSTDTQYF.

The chain recombines TRBV5-1 with TRBJ2-1. This CDR3 has 15 amino acids. Germline values: CDR1 SGHRS, CDR2 YFSETQ. CDR3 region: CASSLVVSADNEQFF.

V is TRBV5-1 and J is TRBJ2-7. CDR3 length: 14 residues. Germline V gene data show CDR1 as SGHRS and CDR2 as YFSETQ. The CDR3 sequence: CASSLVGASYEQYF.